This T cell receptor beta chain was sequenced during a study of tumor and adjacent non-tumor tissue in lung cancer. This clonotype has ten or more counts. In germline, CDR1 is MDHEN, CDR2 SYDVKM. The ends lost 4 bases at V and 4 bases at J; junction bases unmatched: 5. The CDR3 loop spans 15 amino acids. TCRbeta libraries were built with three rounds of nested PCR, modified from ARM-PCR. TCRdb reprocessed the multiplex PCR reads with MiXCR, giving one entry per CDR3 protein. The sample yields fewer than 55,000 distinct CDR3 sequences, roughly 60% seen once. The template was RNA from unsorted bulk tissue. This non-tumor lung sample came from over 3 cm beyond the tumor edge.

The J gene is TRBJ2-1, the V gene TRBV28, with 9 nucleotides matching TRBD1. This sequence originates from a woman between 40 and 50 years old with non-small cell lung cancer. The sequenced sample consisted of distant non-tumor lung tissue. CDR3 loop: CASSSTGGPYNEQFF. The CDR3 bases are TGTGCCAGCAGTTCTACAGGGGGCCCTTACAATGAGCAGTTCTTC.